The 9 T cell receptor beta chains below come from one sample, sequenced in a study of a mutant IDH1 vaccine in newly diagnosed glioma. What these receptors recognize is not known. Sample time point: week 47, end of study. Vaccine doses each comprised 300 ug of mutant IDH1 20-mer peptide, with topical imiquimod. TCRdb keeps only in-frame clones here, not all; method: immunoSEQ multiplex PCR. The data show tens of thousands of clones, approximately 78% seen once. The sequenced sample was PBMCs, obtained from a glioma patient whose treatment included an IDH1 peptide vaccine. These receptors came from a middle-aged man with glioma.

The chain's CDR3 is CASSSGQEYYGYTF. CDR3 nucleotides: TGTGCCAGCAGCTCCGGACAGGAATACTATGGCTACACCTTC. The genes are TRBV5-6 and TRBJ1-2, with 7 bases matching TRBD1. Unmatched junction bases numbered 5, after V lost 3 bases and J lost 3 bases. CDR1 and CDR2 (germline): SGHDT, YYEEEE. The CDR3 sequence is 14 residues long.

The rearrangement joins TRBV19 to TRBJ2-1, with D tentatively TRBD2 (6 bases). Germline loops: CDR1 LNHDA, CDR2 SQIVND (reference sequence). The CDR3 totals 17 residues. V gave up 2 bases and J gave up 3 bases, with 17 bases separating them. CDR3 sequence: CASSIRQRVGDYNEQFF. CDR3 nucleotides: TGTGCCAGTAGTATAAGACAGCGGGTGGGTGACTACAATGAGCAGTTCTTC.

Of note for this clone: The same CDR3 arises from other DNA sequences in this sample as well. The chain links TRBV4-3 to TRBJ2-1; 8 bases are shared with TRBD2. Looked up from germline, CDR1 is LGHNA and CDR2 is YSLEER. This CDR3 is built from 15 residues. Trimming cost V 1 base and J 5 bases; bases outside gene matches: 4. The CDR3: CASSQVLAGNNEQFF. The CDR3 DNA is TGCGCCAGCAGCCAAGTTTTAGCGGGGAACAATGAGCAGTTCTTC.

Written as DNA, the CDR3 is TGTGCCAGCAGCTGGGACAATGAGAATGAGCAGTTCTTC. Its translation is CASSWDNENEQFF. The V call is TRBV5-5, the J call TRBJ2-1, with D possibly being TRBD1 (6 bases). The CDR3 covers 13 residues. V was pared by 3 bases and J by 7 bases, with 11 bases between. Germline CDR1 reads SGHKS; CDR2 reads YYEKEE (reference sequence).

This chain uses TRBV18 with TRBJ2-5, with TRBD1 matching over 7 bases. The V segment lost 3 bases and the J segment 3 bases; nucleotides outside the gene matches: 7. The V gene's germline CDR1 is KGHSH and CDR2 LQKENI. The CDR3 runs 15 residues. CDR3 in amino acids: CASSPYDRVEETQYF. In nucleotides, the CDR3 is TGTGCCAGCTCACCGTACGACAGGGTTGAAGAGACCCAGTACTTC.

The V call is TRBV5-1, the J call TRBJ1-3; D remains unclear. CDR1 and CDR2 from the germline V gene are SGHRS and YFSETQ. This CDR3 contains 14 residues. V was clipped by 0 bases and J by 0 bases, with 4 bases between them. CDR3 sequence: CASSLDISGNTIYF. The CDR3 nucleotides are TGCGCCAGCAGCTTGGACATCTCTGGAAACACCATATATTTT.

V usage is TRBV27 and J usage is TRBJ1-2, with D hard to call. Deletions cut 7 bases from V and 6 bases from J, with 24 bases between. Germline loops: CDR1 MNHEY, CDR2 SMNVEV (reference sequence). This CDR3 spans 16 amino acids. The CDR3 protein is CASTPSVGEFIDGYTF. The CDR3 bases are TGTGCCAGCACCCCGTCAGTCGGGGAGTTTATCGATGGCTACACCTTC.

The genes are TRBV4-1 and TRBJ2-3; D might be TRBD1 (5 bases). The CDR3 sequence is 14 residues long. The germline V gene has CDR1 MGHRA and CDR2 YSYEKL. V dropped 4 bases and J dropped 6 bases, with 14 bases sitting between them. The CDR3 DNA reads TGCGCCAGCAGCCCCCCCTCCAGGGCTGATACGCAGTATTTT. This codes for CASSPPSRADTQYF.

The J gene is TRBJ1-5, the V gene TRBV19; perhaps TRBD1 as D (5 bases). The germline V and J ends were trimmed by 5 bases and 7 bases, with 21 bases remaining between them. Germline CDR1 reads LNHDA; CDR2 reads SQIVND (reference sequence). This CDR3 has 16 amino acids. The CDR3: CASSAGQRRGHQPQHF. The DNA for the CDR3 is TGTGCCAGTAGTGCCGGTCAACGAAGGGGCCACCAGCCCCAGCATTTT.